Each of the 25 T cell receptor beta chains below was sequenced from the same sample in a study of blood T cell repertoires in COVID-19. Sequencing was performed with immunoSEQ multiplex PCR; in TCRdb, only in-frame clones are kept and a portion is missing. The repertoire holds fewer than 250,000 clones, around four fifths seen once, with about 7.4% in the top ten. Material: peripheral blood. These receptors were collected from a woman aged 45-59 years with acute or convalescent COVID-19.

The chain carries TRBV5-1 and TRBJ2-5, with 8 bases fitting TRBD2. The CDR3 extends over 16 amino acids. Germline CDR1 is SGHRS and CDR2 is YFSETQ. After removal of 1 base from V and 0 bases from J, the junction contained 5 bases not matched to a gene. The CDR3 region has the DNA TGCGCCAGCAGCTTGCAACCGGGACTAGACCAAGAGACCCAGTACTTC. Translation gives CASSLQPGLDQETQYF.

This clone occurred once. The chain links TRBV10-3 to TRBJ1-2; D not resolved. V was trimmed by 0 bases and J by 5 bases, leaving 7 bases between them. This CDR3 contains 13 residues. CDR1 is ENHRY, CDR2 SYGVKD, per germline. The CDR3 DNA reads TGTGCCATCAGTGAGTCCCAGTTATATGGCTACACCTTC. Translating it yields CAISESQLYGYTF.

The rearrangement joins TRBV28 to TRBJ1-6; D possibly corresponds to TRBD1 (5 bases). V was trimmed by 2 bases and J by 8 bases, leaving 13 bases between them. Germline CDR1 is MDHEN and CDR2 is SYDVKM. This CDR3 comprises 15 residues. The CDR3 nucleotides are TGTGCCAGCAGTTTAAGCCAGGGCTGGGATTCACCCCTCCACTTT. This gives the protein CASSLSQGWDSPLHF.

This chain joins TRBV7-9 and TRBJ2-1; 13 bases fit TRBD2. This CDR3 spans 16 amino acids. V dropped 5 bases and J dropped 7; count of bases not matched to a gene: 8. Germline-derived CDR1 and CDR2 are SEHNR and FQNEAQ (reference sequence). The CDR3: CASSPSGTSGTNEQFF. Written as DNA, the CDR3 is TGTGCCAGCAGCCCGTCCGGGACTAGCGGGACAAATGAGCAGTTCTTC.

The CDR3 DNA is TGTGCCAGCTCCCTCGGGGGGACAGGGGTCTTCGAGCAGTACTTC. Protein: CASSLGGTGVFEQYF. The gene calls are TRBV18 and TRBJ2-7; 10 positions match TRBD1. J was trimmed by 6 bases and V by 6 bases; bases with no gene match: 11. Germline CDR1 and CDR2: KGHSH and LQKENI. The CDR3 totals 15 residues.

V usage is TRBV7-2 and J usage is TRBJ2-5; D not resolved. Germline CDR1 SGHTA, CDR2 FQGNSA. The V end was cut by 2 bases, the J end by 2 bases, with 15 bases between. This CDR3 has 16 amino acids. The CDR3 loop reads CASSLISVRGQETQYF. Written as DNA, the CDR3 is TGTGCCAGCAGCTTAATAAGCGTACGAGGTCAAGAGACCCAGTACTTC.

This chain uses TRBV5-1 with TRBJ2-3; the match to TRBD1 covers 9 bases. Germline V gene data show CDR1 as SGHRS and CDR2 as YFSETQ. CDR3 size: 16 residues. Trimming took 0 bases from V and 6 from J; bases not matched to a gene: 8. As DNA, the CDR3 is TGCGCCAGCAGCTTGGCCTATACAGGGGGCGCCGATACGCAGTATTTT. Protein sequence: CASSLAYTGGADTQYF. The whole variable domain, remainder taken from reference TRBV5-1 and TRBJ2-3, is KAGVTQTPRYLIKTRGQQVTLSCSPISGHRSVSWYQQTPGQGLQFLFEYFSETQRNKGNFPGRFSGRQFSNSRSEMNVSTLELGDSALYLCASSLAYTGGADTQYFGPGTRLTVL.

This clone showed up just once. The J gene is TRBJ2-3, the V gene TRBV24-1; tentative D call: TRBD1 (5 bases). Between the trimmed V and J ends, which lost 4 bases and 6 bases, there was a span of 7 bases. CDR3 size: 12 residues. CDR1 is KGHDR, CDR2 SFDVKD, per germline. CDR3 sequence: CATSDRVDTQYF. The CDR3 bases are TGTGCCACCAGTGACAGGGTCGATACGCAGTATTTT.

The DNA for the CDR3 is TGTGCCAGTAGTATCGGCCTAGCGGGAGGTGGGGACTACAATGAGCAGTTCTTC. This encodes CASSIGLAGGGDYNEQFF. V gene TRBV19 combines with J gene TRBJ2-1; 11 bases are a match to TRBD2. CDR3 size: 18 residues. Germline lookup yields CDR1 LNHDA and CDR2 SQIVND (reference sequence). Unmatched junction bases numbered 10, after V lost 3 bases and J lost 3 bases. Complete variable domain (other parts from reference TRBV19 and TRBJ2-1): DGGITQSPKYLFRKEGQNVTLSCEQNLNHDAMYWYRQDPGQGLRLIYYSQIVNDFQKGDIAEGYSVSREKKESFPLTVTSAQKNPTAFYLCASSIGLAGGGDYNEQFFGPGTRLTVL.

The chain employs TRBV7-8 and TRBJ1-2, with no clear D. V was clipped by 1 base and J by 8 bases, with 20 bases between them. The CDR3 has 16 residues. Germline values: CDR1 SGHVS, CDR2 FQNEAQ. The CDR3 coding sequence is TGTGCCAGCAGCTTAGGACTAGTCCCTTCGACGGGAGGCTACACCTTC. Amino acids: CASSLGLVPSTGGYTF.

This clone has just one count. The rearrangement uses TRBV9 and TRBJ1-2; the D is unclear. This CDR3 has 12 residues. The V gene lost 4 bases and the J gene lost 6 bases, with 10 bases spanning the gap. Per the germline V gene, CDR1 is SGDLS and CDR2 is YYNGEE. The CDR3 spells CASSTLGHGYTF. The CDR3 DNA sequence: TGTGCCAGCAGCACTTTGGGCCATGGCTACACCTTC.

The V call is TRBV5-1, the J call TRBJ1-1; D is possibly TRBD1 (5 bases). V was pared by 4 bases and J by 4 bases, with 14 bases between. This CDR3 is 14 amino acids long. CDR1 is SGHRS and CDR2 is YFSETQ in the germline V gene. This CDR3 reads CASSNAREGTEAFF. The CDR3 DNA reads TGCGCCAGCAGCAATGCCAGGGAGGGCACTGAAGCTTTCTTT.

The V gene is TRBV3-1 (or the pseudogene TRBV3-2), the J gene TRBJ1-2; possible D gene TRBD1, 5 bases. V gave up 7 bases and J gave up 8 bases, with 14 bases separating them. Germline V gene sequence: CDR1 LGHDT, CDR2 YNNKEL (reference sequence). CDR3 length: 12 amino acids. This CDR3 is CASTGGNGGYTF. CDR3 in DNA: TGTGCCAGCACCGGGGGAAATGGAGGCTACACCTTC.

The count of this clone is one. V usage is TRBV3-1 (or the pseudogene TRBV3-2) and J usage is TRBJ2-2; weak D call: TRBD2 (5 bases). The germline V gene has CDR1 LGHDT and CDR2 YNNKEL (reference sequence). The CDR3 sequence is 14 residues long. V shed 2 bases and J shed 4 bases, with 8 bases lying between them. The CDR3 DNA reads TGTGCCAGCAGCCAAAGACTACTCACCGGGGAGCTGTTTTTT. Translation gives CASSQRLLTGELFF.

J is TRBJ2-7 and V is TRBV7-9, with 7 bases that match TRBD2. Germline V lookup: CDR1 SEHNR, CDR2 FQNEAQ (reference sequence). Germline trimming cut 0 bases from V and 3 bases from J; bases unmatched to any gene: 2. This CDR3 is 14 amino acids long. CDR3 coding DNA: TGTGCCAGCAGCTTAGCGACTAGCAGCTACGAGCAGTACTTC. It is translated as CASSLATSSYEQYF.

In nucleotides, the CDR3 is TGTGCCAGCCATTTGGCGGGTGAGGACAATGAGCAGTTCTTC. Residues: CASHLAGEDNEQFF. V usage is TRBV27 and J usage is TRBJ2-1; D perhaps matches TRBD2 (5 bases). V shed 8 bases and J shed 5 bases, with 16 bases lying between them. Germline CDR1 reads MNHEY; CDR2 reads SMNVEV (reference sequence). The CDR3 extends over 14 amino acids.

The V call is TRBV14, the J call TRBJ2-7; no clear D gene. V lost 1 base, J lost 6 bases, and 10 bases lay in between. This CDR3 is 13 amino acids long. Looked up from germline, CDR1 is SGHDN and CDR2 is FVKESK. The DNA for the CDR3 is TGTGCCAGCAGCCAAGTACGGAGAGGCGAGCAGTACTTC. Residues: CASSQVRRGEQYF.

The CDR3 loop reads CASSLSPGQPQHF. CDR3 sequence (DNA): TGTGCCAGCAGTTTATCCCCGGGGCAGCCCCAGCATTTT. This chain joins TRBV27 and TRBJ1-5; no definite D call. This CDR3 is built from 13 residues. Trimming removed 0 bases from V and 7 bases from J, with 7 bases in between. Germline V gives CDR1 MNHEY, CDR2 SMNVEV (reference sequence).

The rearrangement links TRBV29-1 to TRBJ1-3; D gene unclear. The germline V gene encodes CDR1 SQVTM and CDR2 ANQGSEA. The CDR3 runs 13 residues. V was shortened by 7 bases and J by 0 bases, with 10 bases between the two germline ends. DNA for the CDR3: TGCAGCGCTGGTCGCGACTCTGGAAACACCATATATTTT. Protein sequence: CSAGRDSGNTIYF.

V gene TRBV9 combines with J gene TRBJ2-7; 7 bases fit TRBD2. CDR3 size: 14 residues. Per the germline V gene, CDR1 is SGDLS and CDR2 is YYNGEE. After removal of 3 bases from V and 2 bases from J, the junction contained 5 bases not matched to a gene. CDR3 coding DNA: TGTGCCAGCAGCGGAGCGGGAACCCCCTACGAGCAGTACTTC. It translates to CASSGAGTPYEQYF.

This chain joins TRBV20-1 and TRBJ1-2; 9 nucleotides match TRBD1. Trimming took 3 bases from V and 8 from J; bases not matched to a gene: 10. Germline V lookup: CDR1 DFQATT, CDR2 SNEGSKA (reference sequence). There are 14 residues in the CDR3. The CDR3 loop reads CSASHNRGLDGYTF. CDR3 DNA sequence: TGCAGTGCTAGTCACAACAGGGGGCTTGACGGCTACACCTTC.

This chain uses TRBV28 with TRBJ2-3; maybe TRBD2 (5 bases). V was shortened by 3 bases and J by 4 bases, with 11 bases between the two germline ends. The CDR3 has 14 amino acids. Germline V CDR1 and CDR2: MDHEN, SYDVKM. CDR3 region: CASSLISAADTQYF. CDR3 DNA: TGTGCCAGCAGTTTGATTAGCGCGGCAGATACGCAGTATTTT.

The CDR3 DNA reads TGTGCCAGCTCACCAATTCGCAGGGACATCCAAGAGACCCAGTACTTC. Its translation is CASSPIRRDIQETQYF. The genes are TRBV18 and TRBJ2-5, with D perhaps TRBD1 (6 bases). Trimming took 2 bases from V and 1 from J, leaving 14 bases between them. The germline CDR1 and CDR2 sequences are KGHSH and LQKENI. This CDR3 region has 16 residues.

This chain uses TRBV5-1 with TRBJ2-1, with TRBD1 identical over 12 bases. The germline gives CDR1 SGHRS, CDR2 YFSETQ. CDR3 size: 14 residues. Germline trimming cut 5 bases from V and 9 bases from J; bases unmatched to any gene: 6. The CDR3 sequence is CASRGTGGWGEQFF. Written as DNA, the CDR3 is TGCGCCAGCAGGGGGACAGGGGGCTGGGGTGAGCAGTTCTTC.

The V and J genes are TRBV5-6 and TRBJ1-1, with D possibly being TRBD1 (6 bases). The CDR3 is 12 amino acids. The germline V and J ends were trimmed by 4 bases and 6 bases, with 10 bases remaining between them. The V gene's germline CDR1 is SGHDT and CDR2 YYEEEE. CDR3: CASSPTGSEAFF. CDR3 in DNA: TGTGCCAGCAGCCCTACAGGGTCTGAAGCTTTCTTT. Filled out from reference TRBV5-6 and TRBJ1-1, the complete variable domain reads DAGVTQSPTHLIKTRGQQVTLRCSPKSGHDTVSWYQQALGQGPQFIFQYYEEEERQRGNFPDRFSGHQFPNYSSELNVNALLLGDSALYLCASSPTGSEAFFGQGTRLTVV.